Listed below are T cell receptor beta chains from one sample, sequenced in a study of tumor-infiltrating lymphocytes in localized non-small cell lung cancer. Clones were read by immunoSEQ multiplex PCR, and TCRdb kept only the in-frame ones, dropping some. The sample shows more than 8,500 clones, approximately 85% of them seen only once. The sample taken for sequencing was uninvolved lung tissue not adjacent to the tumor. The source of these receptors is a human donor with non-small cell lung cancer. Each CDR3 is given with its conserved first and last residue. Fields, in order: J gene, V gene, D gene, CDR3 protein, CDR3 DNA. D genes are given only for firm matches.

J gene: TRBJ2-7
V gene: TRBV7-9
D gene: NA
CDR3 protein: CASSRTALDEQYF
CDR3 DNA: TGTGCCAGCAGCAGGACAGCCCTTGACGAGCAGTACTTC

J gene: TRBJ2-3
V gene: TRBV6-4
D gene: NA
CDR3 protein: CASRTPASTDTQYF
CDR3 DNA: TGTGCCAGCAGGACACCCGCGTCTACAGATACGCAGTATTTT

J gene: TRBJ2-2
V gene: TRBV9
D gene: NA
CDR3 protein: CASSPLGGNTGELFF
CDR3 DNA: TGTGCCAGCAGCCCCCTAGGAGGAAACACCGGGGAGCTGTTTTTT

J gene: TRBJ2-2
V gene: TRBV6-1
D gene: NA
CDR3 protein: CASSFTSGAGELFF
CDR3 DNA: TGTGCCAGCAGTTTCACCTCAGGGGCCGGGGAGCTGTTTTTT

J gene: TRBJ2-3
V gene: TRBV10-3
D gene: NA
CDR3 protein: CAIRSSVSTDTQYF
CDR3 DNA: TGTGCCATCAGGTCTAGCGTTAGCACAGATACGCAGTATTTT

J gene: TRBJ2-7
V gene: TRBV10-3
D gene: NA
CDR3 protein: CAISEGRPYEQYF
CDR3 DNA: TGTGCCATCAGTGAGGGACGGCCCTACGAGCAGTACTTC